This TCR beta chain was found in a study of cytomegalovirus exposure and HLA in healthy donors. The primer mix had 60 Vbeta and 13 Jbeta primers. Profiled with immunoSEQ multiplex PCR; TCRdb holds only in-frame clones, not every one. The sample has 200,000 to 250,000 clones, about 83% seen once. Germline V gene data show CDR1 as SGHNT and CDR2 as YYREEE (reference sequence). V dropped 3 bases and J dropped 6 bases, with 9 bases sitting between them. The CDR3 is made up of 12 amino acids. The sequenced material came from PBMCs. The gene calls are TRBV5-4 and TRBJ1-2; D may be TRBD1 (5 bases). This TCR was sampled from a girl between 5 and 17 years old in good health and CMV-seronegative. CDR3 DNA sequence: TGTGCCAGCAGCTATAGCAGGGATGGCTACACCTTC. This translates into CASSYSRDGYTF.